The source of this T cell receptor (beta chain) is a study of T cell responses to AZD1222 COVID-19 vaccine. The method was immunoSEQ multiplex PCR; TCRdb's version includes in-frame clones alone and lacks a portion of them. The sample records fewer than 85,000 clones, about 90% being singletons. V shed 3 bases, J shed 3 bases, and the junction held 11 bases outside the gene matches. Germline CDR1 and CDR2: GTSNPN and SVGIG (reference sequence). This CDR3 is built from 15 residues. In the case of this clone: Antigen: not known.

The study's findings and limits: The donor cohort was predominantly white British with a female majority, and clonal diversity may have been underestimated.

This material consisted of peripheral blood, taken on day 0 of MenACWY control vaccination. This TCR was recovered from an adult in good health. The V call is TRBV30, the J call TRBJ2-7, with TRBD1 identical over 7 bases. CDR3 residues: CAWRSDRQGSYEQYF. In DNA form, the CDR3 reads TGTGCCTGGAGGTCCGATAGACAGGGTAGCTACGAGCAGTACTTC. The complete variable domain, with remaining parts taken from reference TRBV30 and TRBJ2-7, reads SQTIHQWPATLVQPVGSPLSLECTVEGTSNPNLYWYRQAAGRGLQLLFYSVGIGQISSEVPQNLSASRPQDRQFILSSKKLLLSDSGFYLCAWRSDRQGSYEQYFGPGTRLTVT.